This entry describes one TCR beta chain. The source of the sample is a study of blood T cell repertoires in COVID-19. The CDR3 is made up of 13 amino acids. The V and J ends lost 5 bases and 2 bases, in that order; junction bases with no gene match: 3. Germline lookup yields CDR1 MNHEY and CDR2 SMNVEV (reference sequence). Sequencing was performed with immunoSEQ multiplex PCR; in TCRdb, only in-frame clones are kept and a portion is missing. Here the sample spans about 260,000 clones, roughly 90% being singletons. Sequenced sample: peripheral blood. The gene calls are TRBV27 and TRBJ2-7; TRBD1 agrees at 7 bases. The receptor was isolated from a human donor in a cohort sampled during active COVID-19. The CDR3 DNA reads as TGTGCCAGCAGTCTGGACAGGACCTACGAGCAGTACTTC. Its translation is CASSLDRTYEQYF.